The table lists the clone carrying this T cell receptor (beta chain) with a count of one. The source of the sample is a study of esophageal squamous cell carcinoma under preoperative chemotherapy. Time point described: before preoperative PTX-NDP chemotherapy. From the PCR reads, TCRdb called clonotypes with MiXCR, one entry per CDR3 protein. The sample has roughly 30,000 distinct CDR3 sequences, roughly 52% seen once; the top ten hold approximately 12%. This TCR derives from a human donor with esophageal squamous cell carcinoma. The donor label of this sample is uncertain. This sample was obtained from a patient given preoperative chemotherapy.

The CDR3 region is CAGSGGREQNTQYF. The CDR3 DNA reads TGTGCCGGGAGCGGGGGCCGTGAACAAAACACCCAGTACTTC. This chain uses TRBV7-2 with TRBJ2-5, with 8 nucleotides matching TRBD2. The CDR3 has 14 residues. CDR1 is SGHTA and CDR2 is FQGNSA in the germline V gene. Trimming took 11 bases from V and 8 from J; bases not matched to a gene: 16.